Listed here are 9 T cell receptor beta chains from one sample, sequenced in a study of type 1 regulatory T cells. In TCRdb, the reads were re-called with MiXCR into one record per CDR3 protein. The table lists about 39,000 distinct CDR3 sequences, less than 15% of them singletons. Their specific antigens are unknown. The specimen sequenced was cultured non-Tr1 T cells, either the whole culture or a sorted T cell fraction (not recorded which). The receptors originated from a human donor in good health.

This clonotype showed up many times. For the CDR3, the DNA is TGTGCCAGCAGCCAAGACACAGTCAACTCACCCCTCCACTTT. Its translation: CASSQDTVNSPLHF. The chain has TRBV7-9 and TRBJ1-6; D unclear. The CDR3 is 14 residues long. CDR1 is SEHNR, CDR2 FQNEAQ, per germline (reference sequence). V lost 5 bases, J lost 10 bases, and 15 bases lay in between.

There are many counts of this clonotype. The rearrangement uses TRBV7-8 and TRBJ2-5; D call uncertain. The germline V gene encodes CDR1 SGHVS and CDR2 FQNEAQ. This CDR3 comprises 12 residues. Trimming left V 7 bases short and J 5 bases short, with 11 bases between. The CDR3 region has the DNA TGTGCCAGCACCCACCGTGGCGAGACCCAGTACTTC. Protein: CASTHRGETQYF.

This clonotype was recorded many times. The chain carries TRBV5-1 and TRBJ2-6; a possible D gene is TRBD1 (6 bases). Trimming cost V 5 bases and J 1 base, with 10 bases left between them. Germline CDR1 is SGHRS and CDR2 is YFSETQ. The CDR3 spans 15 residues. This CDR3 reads CASRSTGSGANVLTF. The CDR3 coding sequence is TGCGCCAGCAGATCAACAGGGTCTGGGGCCAACGTCCTGACTTTC.

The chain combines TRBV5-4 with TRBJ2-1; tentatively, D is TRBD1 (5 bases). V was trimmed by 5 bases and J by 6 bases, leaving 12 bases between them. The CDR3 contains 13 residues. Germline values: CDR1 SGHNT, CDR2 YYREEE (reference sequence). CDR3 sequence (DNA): TGTGCCAGCAGGCCCAAGGGGTTCAATGAGCAGTTCTTC. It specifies CASRPKGFNEQFF. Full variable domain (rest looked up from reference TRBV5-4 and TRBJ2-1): ETGVTQSPTHLIKTRGQQVTLRCSSQSGHNTVSWYQQALGQGPQFIFQYYREEENGRGNFPPRFSGLQFPNYSSELNVNALELDDSALYLCASRPKGFNEQFFGPGTRLTVL.

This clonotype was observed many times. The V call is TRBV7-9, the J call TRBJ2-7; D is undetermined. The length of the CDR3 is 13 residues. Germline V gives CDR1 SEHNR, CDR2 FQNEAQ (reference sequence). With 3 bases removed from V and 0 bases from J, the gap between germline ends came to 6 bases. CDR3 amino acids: CASSFSASYEQYF. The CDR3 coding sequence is TGTGCCAGCAGCTTTTCGGCCTCCTACGAGCAGTACTTC.

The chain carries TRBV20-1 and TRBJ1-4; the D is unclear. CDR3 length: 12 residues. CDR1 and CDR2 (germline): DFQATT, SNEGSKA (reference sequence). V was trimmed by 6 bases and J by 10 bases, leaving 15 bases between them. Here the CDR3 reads CSARELTGKLFF. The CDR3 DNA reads TGCAGTGCCCGAGAACTCACTGGAAAACTGTTTTTT.

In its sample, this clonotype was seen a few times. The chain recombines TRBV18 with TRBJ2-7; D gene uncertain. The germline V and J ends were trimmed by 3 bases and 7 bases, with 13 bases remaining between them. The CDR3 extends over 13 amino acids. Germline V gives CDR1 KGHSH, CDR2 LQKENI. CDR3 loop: CASSPPSREEQYF. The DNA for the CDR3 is TGTGCCAGCTCACCCCCCTCGCGTGAGGAGCAGTACTTC.

CDR3 residues: CASSFTGGVGNTIYF. CDR3 DNA sequence: TGTGCCAGCAGCTTTACGGGGGGGGTAGGAAACACCATATATTTT. This chain uses TRBV7-2 with TRBJ1-3; D is perhaps TRBD1 (5 bases). Germline V lookup: CDR1 SGHTA, CDR2 FQGNSA. This CDR3 region has 15 residues. V gave up 3 bases and J gave up 4 bases, with 13 bases separating them.

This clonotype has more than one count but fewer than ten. The CDR3 protein is CSASRNPSSSTDTQYF. CDR3 nucleotides: TGCAGTGCTAGCCGCAACCCCAGTTCTAGCACAGATACGCAGTATTTT. The rearrangement uses TRBV20-1 and TRBJ2-3; D gene uncertain. V lost 3 bases and J lost 0, with 16 bases in between. Looked up from germline, CDR1 is DFQATT and CDR2 is SNEGSKA (reference sequence). This CDR3 has 16 residues.